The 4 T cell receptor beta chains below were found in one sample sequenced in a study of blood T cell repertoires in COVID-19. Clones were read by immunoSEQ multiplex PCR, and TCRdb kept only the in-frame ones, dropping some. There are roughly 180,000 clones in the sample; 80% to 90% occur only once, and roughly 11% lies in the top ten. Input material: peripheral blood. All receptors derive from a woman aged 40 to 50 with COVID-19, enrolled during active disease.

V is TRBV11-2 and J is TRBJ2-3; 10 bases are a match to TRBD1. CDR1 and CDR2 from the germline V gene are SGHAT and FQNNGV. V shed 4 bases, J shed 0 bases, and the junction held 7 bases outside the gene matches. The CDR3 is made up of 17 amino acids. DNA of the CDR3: TGTGCCAGCAGCTACAGACAGGGGGCTCGAAGCACAGATACGCAGTATTTT. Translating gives CASSYRQGARSTDTQYF.

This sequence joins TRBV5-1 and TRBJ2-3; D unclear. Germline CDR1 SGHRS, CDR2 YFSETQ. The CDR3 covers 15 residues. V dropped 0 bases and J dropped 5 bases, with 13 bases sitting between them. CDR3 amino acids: CASSLARATGDTQYF. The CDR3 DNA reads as TGCGCCAGCAGCTTGGCCCGCGCGACGGGAGATACGCAGTATTTT.

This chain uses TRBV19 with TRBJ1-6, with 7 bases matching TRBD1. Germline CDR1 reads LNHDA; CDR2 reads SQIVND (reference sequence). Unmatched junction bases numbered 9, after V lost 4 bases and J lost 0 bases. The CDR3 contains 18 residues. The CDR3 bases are TGTGCCAGTAGTAGCGACAGGGCCCCGAGCTCCTATAATTCACCCCTCCACTTT. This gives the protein CASSSDRAPSSYNSPLHF. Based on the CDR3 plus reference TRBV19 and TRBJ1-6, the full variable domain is DGGITQSPKYLFRKEGQNVTLSCEQNLNHDAMYWYRQDPGQGLRLIYYSQIVNDFQKGDIAEGYSVSREKKESFPLTVTSAQKNPTAFYLCASSSDRAPSSYNSPLHFGNGTRLTVT.

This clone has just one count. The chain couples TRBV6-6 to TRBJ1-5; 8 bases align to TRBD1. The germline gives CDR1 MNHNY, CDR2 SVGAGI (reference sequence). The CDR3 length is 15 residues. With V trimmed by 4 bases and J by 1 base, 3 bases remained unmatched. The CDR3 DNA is TGTGCCAGCAGTTTACAGGGGGTAAGCAATCAGCCCCAGCATTTT. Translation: CASSLQGVSNQPQHF.